These 14 T cell receptor beta chains originate from one sample sequenced in a study of T-cell reconstitution after alpha-beta-depleted transplantation in children. It was with unique molecular identifiers that the TCRbeta library was prepared. From the PCR reads, TCRdb called clonotypes with MiXCR, one entry per CDR3 protein. The table has about 410,000 distinct CDR3 sequences, about 20% seen once. The material sequenced was PBMCs from the stem cell graft donor, taken from the stem cell graft. Receptors originate from a human donor who donated a stem cell graft to a child with acute myeloid leukemia.

The genes are TRBV6-1 and TRBJ2-7; 7 bases map to TRBD2. The germline gives CDR1 MNHNS, CDR2 SASEGT. The CDR3 sequence is 15 residues long. V dropped 4 bases and J dropped 8; count of bases not matched to a gene: 14. CDR3 coding DNA: TGTGCCAGCAGTGTTGGGCCGCCAGGGAGGGTTAAGCAGTACTTC. It translates to CASSVGPPGRVKQYF.

The genes are TRBV19 and TRBJ2-1; D could derive from TRBD1 or TRBD2 (5 bases each). The CDR3 has 14 residues. Germline V gene data show CDR1 as LNHDA and CDR2 as SQIVND (reference sequence). Trimming removed 8 bases at V and 8 bases at J, with 19 bases between. CDR3: CASGEQGARHEQFF. In DNA form, the CDR3 reads TGTGCCAGTGGGGAGCAGGGAGCTCGCCATGAGCAGTTCTTC.

The chain carries TRBV21-1 and TRBJ2-1. TRBV21-1 is listed as a pseudogene. The CDR3 is 14 residues long. The CDR3 region is CASSILEVVNEQFF. DNA of the CDR3: TGTGCCAGCAGCATTCTGGAAGTCGTCAATGAGCAGTTCTTC.

This clonotype turned up a few times. The chain uses TRBV6-5 and TRBJ1-1; TRBD1 is a possible D gene (5 bases). The V gene lost 3 bases and the J gene lost 4 bases, with 15 bases spanning the gap. Germline-derived CDR1 and CDR2 are MNHEY and SVGAGI. The CDR3 covers 15 residues. The CDR3 here is CASSYRRGSSTEAFF. The CDR3 DNA reads as TGTGCCAGCAGTTATAGGCGGGGCTCGAGCACTGAAGCTTTCTTT.

This clonotype was recorded at least ten times. The rearrangement joins TRBV5-1 to TRBJ1-4; D is unresolved. V was shortened by 7 bases and J by 2 bases, with 9 bases between the two germline ends. This CDR3 is built from 13 residues. Germline V lookup: CDR1 SGHRS, CDR2 YFSETQ. The CDR3 spells CASGWATNEKLFF. The CDR3 DNA is TGCGCCAGCGGATGGGCGACTAATGAAAAACTGTTTTTT.

This sequence joins TRBV27 and TRBJ2-7; maybe TRBD1 (5 bases). The CDR3 spans 14 residues. Between the trimmed V and J ends, which lost 8 bases and 0 bases, there was a span of 14 bases. Germline V gene data show CDR1 as MNHEY and CDR2 as SMNVEV (reference sequence). DNA of the CDR3: TGTGCCAGCGGCCTTACAGGCTACTCCTACGAGCAGTACTTC. This encodes CASGLTGYSYEQYF.

This clonotype has ten or more counts. The chain is built from TRBV6-5 and TRBJ2-1; 9 bases agree with TRBD2. V shed 4 bases and J 0 bases; nucleotides not matched to a gene: 1. The CDR3 spans 15 residues. From germline, CDR1 is MNHEY and CDR2 SVGAGI. The CDR3 loop is CASSLREGSYNEQFF. The CDR3 DNA reads as TGTGCCAGCAGTTTGCGGGAGGGCTCCTACAATGAGCAGTTCTTC.

This clonotype was found a few times. The chain combines TRBV29-1 with TRBJ1-1, with TRBD1 matching over 8 bases. Germline assignment: CDR1 SQVTM and CDR2 ANQGSEA. The length of the CDR3 is 13 residues. Trimming removed 6 bases from V and 4 bases from J; junction bases left unmatched: 7. The CDR3 reads CSVGQGEGTEAFF. In DNA, the CDR3 is TGCAGCGTCGGACAGGGTGAAGGCACTGAAGCTTTCTTT.

This chain joins TRBV6-1 and TRBJ2-1; 14 nucleotides line up with TRBD2. J gave up 4 bases and V 4 bases, and 9 bases lay outside the gene matches. The CDR3 covers 18 residues. Germline CDR1 is MNHNS and CDR2 is SASEGT. The CDR3: CASSGGNRTSGRYNEQFF. In DNA form, the CDR3 reads TGTGCCAGCAGTGGCGGAAACCGGACTAGCGGGAGGTACAATGAGCAGTTCTTC.

This clonotype was counted only a few times. V gene TRBV4-3 combines with J gene TRBJ2-1; D gene unclear. Germline V gene lookup returns CDR1 LGHNA and CDR2 YSLEER. Deletions cut 0 bases from V and 0 bases from J, with 15 bases between. The CDR3 runs to 18 residues. The CDR3 coding sequence is TGCGCCAGCAGCCAAGATGGGGTCGTGGGCGGCTCCTACAATGAGCAGTTCTTC. The encoded protein is CASSQDGVVGGSYNEQFF.

V and J are TRBV2 and TRBJ2-1; TRBD2 agrees at 11 bases. The CDR3 length is 16 residues. Unmatched junction bases numbered 9, after V lost 7 bases and J lost 4 bases. CDR1 and CDR2 from the germline V gene are SNHLY and FYNNEI. CDR3 nucleotide sequence: TGTGCCAGCACCTTACTAGCGGGAGATAGTTACAATGAGCAGTTCTTC. This codes for CASTLLAGDSYNEQFF.

This clonotype occurred a few times. The chain carries TRBV7-9 and TRBJ2-1; 13 nucleotides match TRBD2. CDR1 and CDR2 from the germline V gene are SEHNR and FQNEAQ (reference sequence). The J segment lost 7 bases and the V segment lost 4 bases, leaving 7 bases of the junction unmatched. The CDR3 contains 16 residues. The CDR3 DNA is TGTGCCAGCAGCTCACCGGGACTAGCGGGAAGTAATGAGCAGTTCTTC. Translated, it gives CASSSPGLAGSNEQFF.

The CDR3: CASSLSPSGRGEQFF. The CDR3 region has the DNA TGTGCCAGCAGCTTAAGTCCTAGCGGTAGAGGAGAGCAGTTCTTC. This chain connects TRBV7-3 to TRBJ2-1; 7 bases map to TRBD2. Trimming removed 1 base from V and 10 bases from J; junction bases left unmatched: 10. CDR3 length: 15 amino acids. Per germline, CDR1 SGHTA and CDR2 FQGTGA. Based on the CDR3 plus reference TRBV7-3 and TRBJ2-1, the full variable domain is GAGVSQTPSNKVTEKGKYVELRCDPISGHTALYWYRQSLGQGPEFLIYFQGTGAADDSGLPNDRFFAVRPEGSVSTLKIQRTERGDSAVYLCASSLSPSGRGEQFFGPGTRLTVL.

The V call is TRBV4-3, the J call TRBJ2-2; D ambiguous. V shed 2 bases and J shed 4 bases, with 17 bases lying between them. Germline V gene lookup returns CDR1 LGHNA and CDR2 YSLEER. The CDR3 sequence is 17 residues long. The CDR3 region is CASSQFYKPSGTGELFF. The CDR3 coding sequence is TGCGCCAGCAGCCAATTTTATAAGCCGAGTGGCACCGGGGAGCTGTTTTTT.